The 24 T cell receptor beta chains below all came from one sample that was sequenced in a study of graft-versus-host responses after intestinal transplantation. What these receptors recognize is not known. Using immunoSEQ multiplex PCR, the repertoire was profiled, and TCRdb retains in-frame clones only, with some absent. Of approximately 25,000 clones listed, 82% are singletons. The sequencing used unstimulated CD8+ T cells sorted from spleen or lymph node cells, collected before transplant. Every receptor here comes from a human donor who was the organ donor for an intestinal transplant.

This rearrangement joins TRBV19 to TRBJ1-5; D gene unclear. CDR3 size: 14 residues. Germline loops: CDR1 LNHDA, CDR2 SQIVND (reference sequence). V was pared by 3 bases and J by 5 bases, with 11 bases between. CDR3 residues: CASSIQSTYQPQHF. The DNA of the CDR3 is TGTGCCAGTAGTATTCAGTCCACATATCAGCCCCAGCATTTT.

The chain links TRBV5-5 to TRBJ1-1, with D hard to call. The length of the CDR3 is 14 residues. Per the germline V gene, CDR1 is SGHKS and CDR2 is YYEKEE (reference sequence). V gave up 4 bases and J gave up 2 bases, with 12 bases separating them. This CDR3 reads CASSPGVLNTEAFF. As DNA, the CDR3 is TGTGCCAGCAGCCCCGGGGTCTTAAACACTGAAGCTTTCTTT.

This clone showed up just once. The chain has TRBV2 and TRBJ2-7, with D unresolved. The CDR3 runs 13 residues. V was clipped by 4 bases and J by 7 bases, with 14 bases between them. Looked up from germline, CDR1 is SNHLY and CDR2 is FYNNEI. The CDR3 reads CASSAPPYKEQYF. The CDR3 DNA reads TGTGCCAGCAGTGCCCCCCCCTATAAGGAGCAGTACTTC.

The V call is TRBV4-3, the J call TRBJ1-1; no clear D. The germline CDR1 and CDR2 sequences are LGHNA and YSLEER. The CDR3 loop spans 14 amino acids. V lost 0 bases and J 4 bases, leaving 9 bases between the germline ends. CDR3 residues: CASSQDLFSTEAFF. The CDR3 nucleotides are TGCGCCAGCAGCCAAGATCTGTTTTCCACTGAAGCTTTCTTT.

The V call is TRBV13, the J call TRBJ2-7, with 10 bases lining up with TRBD1. After removal of 5 bases from V and 2 bases from J, the junction contained 6 bases not matched to a gene. The CDR3 spans 15 residues. Per the germline V gene, CDR1 is PRHDT and CDR2 is FYEKMQ (reference sequence). The chain's CDR3 is CASSGPGQGPYEQYF. The CDR3 DNA reads TGTGCCAGCAGCGGACCGGGACAGGGGCCCTACGAGCAGTACTTC.

This chain connects TRBV2 to TRBJ2-5; D remains ambiguous. The V and J ends lost 8 bases and 5 bases respectively, with 12 bases between them. Germline V gene sequence: CDR1 SNHLY, CDR2 FYNNEI. The CDR3 is 12 amino acids. CDR3 bases: TGTGCCAGCCGTGGGGTGGGGGAGACCCAGTACTTC. It encodes CASRGVGETQYF.

The chain links TRBV6-4 to TRBJ2-3, with 12 nucleotides matching TRBD2. V shed 2 bases, J shed 3 bases, and the junction held 0 bases outside the gene matches. CDR1 MRHNA and CDR2 SNTAGT come from the germline V gene. This CDR3 is 15 amino acids long. In DNA, the CDR3 is TGTGCCAGCAGTGACGGGACTAGCGGGACAGATACGCAGTATTTT. This codes for CASSDGTSGTDTQYF.

The J gene is TRBJ1-1, the V gene TRBV4-1; D possibly corresponds to TRBD1 (6 bases). Looked up from germline, CDR1 is MGHRA and CDR2 is YSYEKL. V was clipped by 0 bases and J by 11 bases, with 13 bases between them. The CDR3 totals 13 residues. The CDR3 loop is CASSQDVTGLAFF. The CDR3 bases are TGCGCCAGCAGCCAAGACGTAACAGGGTTGGCTTTCTTT.

The chain carries TRBV19 and TRBJ1-6, with 8 bases aligning to TRBD1. This CDR3 region has 17 residues. Unmatched junction bases numbered 11, after V lost 3 bases and J lost 7 bases. The V gene's germline CDR1 is LNHDA and CDR2 SQIVND (reference sequence). CDR3 sequence reads: CASSIKGQERGNSPLHF. The CDR3 nucleotides are TGTGCCAGTAGTATTAAGGGACAGGAGAGAGGAAATTCACCCCTCCACTTT. The complete variable domain, with remaining parts taken from reference TRBV19 and TRBJ1-6, reads DGGITQSPKYLFRKEGQNVTLSCEQNLNHDAMYWYRQDPGQGLRLIYYSQIVNDFQKGDIAEGYSVSREKKESFPLTVTSAQKNPTAFYLCASSIKGQERGNSPLHFGNGTRLTVT.

The V and J genes are TRBV9 and TRBJ1-5; no clear D. The V end lost 3 bases, the J end lost 0 bases, and 7 bases lay between the germline ends. Germline-derived CDR1 and CDR2 are SGDLS and YYNGEE. This CDR3 comprises 14 residues. The CDR3 sequence: CASSATNSNQPQHF. The CDR3 DNA is TGTGCCAGCAGCGCCACTAATAGCAATCAGCCCCAGCATTTT.

The rearrangement uses TRBV7-2 and TRBJ2-7, with 7 bases fitting TRBD2. The CDR3 sequence is 16 residues long. Germline values: CDR1 SGHTA, CDR2 FQGNSA. With V trimmed by 2 bases and J by 7 bases, 14 bases remained unmatched. In nucleotides, the CDR3 is TGTGCCAGCAGCTTAAGTATCGGCGGGGGATCGGGGGAGCAGTACTTC. This sequence encodes CASSLSIGGGSGEQYF.

J is TRBJ2-7 and V is TRBV5-1; D is possibly TRBD1 (6 bases). Deletions cut 0 bases from V and 2 bases from J, with 9 bases between. The CDR3 extends over 14 amino acids. CDR1 and CDR2 (germline): SGHRS, YFSETQ. DNA for the CDR3: TGCGCCAGCAGCTTGGCGGGACAAGCCTACGAGCAGTACTTC. Protein sequence: CASSLAGQAYEQYF.

This clone was picked up a small number of times. V usage is TRBV6-1 and J usage is TRBJ2-1; TRBD1 agrees at 7 bases. The CDR3 sequence is 16 residues long. J was trimmed by 5 bases and V by 2 bases; bases with no gene match: 9. The germline gives CDR1 MNHNS, CDR2 SASEGT. CDR3 bases: TGTGCCAGCAGTGAACCTCGGACAGGTAGGGACAATGAGCAGTTCTTC. Translating it yields CASSEPRTGRDNEQFF.

The DNA for the CDR3 is TGTGCCAGCAGTTACTATAATCGGAGGACTGAAGCTTTCTTT. It codes for CASSYYNRRTEAFF. The V gene is TRBV6-6, the J gene TRBJ1-1; D not certain. Germline V gene sequence: CDR1 MNHNY, CDR2 SVGAGI (reference sequence). Trimming cost V 1 base and J 5 bases, with 11 bases left between them. The CDR3 runs to 14 residues.

A few counts support this clone. The chain is built from TRBV6-1 and TRBJ2-7, with unresolved D. This CDR3 comprises 11 residues. CDR1 is MNHNS, CDR2 SASEGT, per germline. The V end was cut by 11 bases, the J end by 3 bases, with 11 bases between. CDR3 bases: TGTGCCTCAAAAAAGGACTACGAGCAGTACTTC. Translated, it gives CASKKDYEQYF.

The chain has TRBV5-1 and TRBJ2-7, with 15 bases identical to TRBD2. There are 17 residues in the CDR3. Trimming at V came to 5 bases and at J to 4 bases, leaving 10 bases not matched to a gene. Germline V gene data show CDR1 as SGHRS and CDR2 as YFSETQ. The CDR3 coding sequence is TGCGCCAGCAGAGGACTAGCGGGAGGGCCTTCGGGGTACGAGCAGTACTTC. Translation: CASRGLAGGPSGYEQYF.

In this sample, this clone turned up a few times. CDR3 nucleotides: TGTGCCAGCAGAGGCACTGAAGCTTTCTTT. Amino acid sequence: CASRGTEAFF. This sequence joins TRBV10-3 and TRBJ1-1; D unclear. This CDR3 region has 10 residues. The V gene lost 10 bases and the J gene lost 4 bases, with 7 bases spanning the gap. Germline V gives CDR1 ENHRY, CDR2 SYGVKD.

The CDR3, as DNA: TGTGCCAGCAGTTTATCCCGGACAGGTTCCTATGGCTACACCTTC. Residues: CASSLSRTGSYGYTF. V is TRBV27 and J is TRBJ1-2; 7 nucleotides agree with TRBD1. Trimming removed 0 bases from V and 4 bases from J; junction bases left unmatched: 5. The CDR3 covers 15 residues. Germline V gene data show CDR1 as MNHEY and CDR2 as SMNVEV (reference sequence).

Concerning this clone: Compared with germline, one end of the junction differs, possibly owing to a read error. The chain joins TRBV29-1 to TRBJ2-1, with 7 bases identical to TRBD2. CDR3 length equals 16 residues. Per the germline V gene, CDR1 is SQVTM and CDR2 is ANQGSEA. CDR3 nucleotides: TGCAGCGTTGCCCGGGGGAGGGTGATAGGCTACCATGAGCAGTTCTTC. Translation: CSVARGRVIGYHEQFF.

The chain is built from TRBV2 and TRBJ2-1, with 12 bases fitting TRBD2. This CDR3 contains 20 residues. Germline V gene sequence: CDR1 SNHLY, CDR2 FYNNEI. With V trimmed by 8 bases and J by 0 bases, 17 bases remained unmatched. The CDR3 here is CASWGLTTSGGPSSYNEQFF. DNA of the CDR3: TGTGCCAGCTGGGGCTTAACGACTAGCGGGGGTCCAAGCTCCTACAATGAGCAGTTCTTC.

This clone was counted once. The gene calls are TRBV5-4 and TRBJ2-3; 8 nucleotides agree with TRBD2. CDR1 SGHNT and CDR2 YYREEE come from the germline V gene (reference sequence). The junction had 2 bases not matched to a gene; V was cut back by 2 bases and J by 0 bases. This CDR3 has 15 residues. This CDR3 reads CASSFLAGSTDTQYF. The CDR3, as DNA: TGTGCCAGCAGCTTCTTAGCGGGGAGCACAGATACGCAGTATTTT.

The chain uses TRBV4-3 and TRBJ1-1, with unresolved D. This CDR3 contains 15 residues. Germline CDR1 reads LGHNA; CDR2 reads YSLEER. Trimming shortened V by 5 bases and J by 0 bases, and 13 bases separated the two germline ends. CDR3 sequence: CASSYKQVMNTEAFF. The CDR3 DNA is TGCGCCAGCAGCTACAAGCAGGTCATGAACACTGAAGCTTTCTTT.

The CDR3 region is CASSIHRAYYGYTF. In DNA form, the CDR3 reads TGTGCCAGTAGTATTCACAGGGCCTACTATGGCTACACCTTC. J is TRBJ1-2 and V is TRBV19; weak D call: TRBD1 (6 bases). The CDR3 runs to 14 residues. Per the germline V gene, CDR1 is LNHDA and CDR2 is SQIVND (reference sequence). V lost 3 bases, J lost 3 bases, and 11 bases lay in between.

The count of this clone is one. The chain couples TRBV4-1 to TRBJ2-3, with a possible D match to TRBD2 (7 bases). Germline V lookup: CDR1 MGHRA, CDR2 YSYEKL. V lost 4 bases and J lost 4, with 9 bases in between. The CDR3 runs 13 residues. The CDR3 nucleotides read TGCGCCAGCAGCCGAGGGGGGGCAGATACGCAGTATTTT. This encodes CASSRGGADTQYF.